Listed below are T cell receptor beta chains from one sample, sequenced in a study of human T cells and chemical hapten exposure. TCRdb passed the RACE reads through MiXCR, listing each CDR3 protein once. The profile shows fewer than 80,000 distinct CDR3 sequences, approximately 11% of them singletons. The material was whole blood, obtained in connection with sensitization to the hapten diphenylcyclopropenone (DPC). Receptors were obtained from a woman aged 25 to 39 with alopecia areata. Some clones in this sample may be carry-over from other donors' samples. The CDR3 runs from the conserved cysteine through the conserved F or W. Fields, in order: clone size, V gene, J gene, D gene, CDR3 protein, CDR3 DNA. D genes are given only for firm matches. Size tells how often a clone was seen (once, few, many) or the class of an expanded clone, and some rows leave it out.

clone size: many; V gene: TRBV10-3; J gene: TRBJ1-1; D gene: TRBD1; CDR3 protein: CAISTGAAEAFF; CDR3 DNA: TGTGCCATCAGTACAGGGGCCGCTGAAGCTTTCTTT
clone size: NA; V gene: TRBV29-1; J gene: TRBJ2-6; D gene: NA; CDR3 protein: CSVDFGANVLTF; CDR3 DNA: TGCAGCGTTGATTTTGGGGCCAACGTCCTGACTTTC
clone size: NA; V gene: TRBV3-1; J gene: TRBJ2-2; D gene: NA; CDR3 protein: CASSQVWGQGELFF; CDR3 DNA: TGTGCCAGCAGCCAAGTCTGGGGGCAAGGGGAGCTGTTTTTT
clone size: NA; V gene: TRBV6-5; J gene: TRBJ2-7; D gene: NA; CDR3 protein: CASSPNLGAREQYF; CDR3 DNA: TGTGCCAGCAGCCCCAATCTGGGGGCGAGGGAGCAGTACTTC
clone size: many; V gene: TRBV12-3/TRBV12-4; J gene: TRBJ1-2; D gene: NA; CDR3 protein: CASSGSGPPYGYTF; CDR3 DNA: TGTGCCAGCAGTGGCTCCGGGCCACCCTATGGCTACACCTTC
clone size: few; V gene: TRBV28; J gene: TRBJ2-5; D gene: NA; CDR3 protein: CASGPTNQETQYF; CDR3 DNA: TGTGCCAGCGGCCCGACCAACCAAGAGACCCAGTACTTC
clone size: NA; V gene: TRBV20-1; J gene: TRBJ2-6; D gene: NA; CDR3 protein: CSARDASGANVLTF; CDR3 DNA: TGCAGTGCTAGGGACGCCTCTGGGGCCAACGTCCTGACTTTC
clone size: few; V gene: TRBV11-3; J gene: TRBJ1-2; D gene: NA; CDR3 protein: CASSPRGGNGYTF; CDR3 DNA: TGTGCCAGCAGCCCGCGGGGGGGTAACGGCTACACCTTC
clone size: many; V gene: TRBV10-3; J gene: TRBJ2-7; D gene: TRBD1; CDR3 protein: CAISESGTGGAEQYF; CDR3 DNA: TGTGCCATCAGTGAGTCCGGGACAGGGGGCGCCGAGCAGTACTTC
clone size: many; V gene: TRBV3-1; J gene: TRBJ2-1; D gene: NA; CDR3 protein: CASSQDPPGVNEQFF; CDR3 DNA: TGTGCCAGCAGCCAAGATCCCCCGGGAGTCAATGAGCAGTTCTTC
clone size: NA; V gene: TRBV29-1; J gene: TRBJ2-5; D gene: NA; CDR3 protein: CSVTPPETQYF; CDR3 DNA: TGCAGCGTTACCCCTCCGGAGACCCAGTACTTC
clone size: many; V gene: TRBV18; J gene: TRBJ2-7; D gene: TRBD1; CDR3 protein: CASSPHAAGTGGDEQYF; CDR3 DNA: TGTGCCAGCTCACCCCACGCCGCCGGGACAGGGGGGGACGAGCAGTACTTC
clone size: many; V gene: TRBV11-2; J gene: TRBJ2-2; D gene: NA; CDR3 protein: CASSFHPSFANTGELFF; CDR3 DNA: TGTGCCAGCAGCTTCCACCCTTCATTCGCGAACACCGGGGAGCTGTTTTTT
clone size: NA; V gene: TRBV7-2; J gene: TRBJ1-4; D gene: TRBD1; CDR3 protein: CASSPGTGSTNEKLFF; CDR3 DNA: TGTGCCAGCAGCCCAGGGACAGGGTCAACTAATGAAAAACTGTTTTTT
clone size: NA; V gene: TRBV5-1; J gene: TRBJ2-7; D gene: NA; CDR3 protein: CASSIDQYEQYF; CDR3 DNA: TGCGCCAGCAGCATCGACCAGTACGAGCAGTACTTC
clone size: NA; V gene: TRBV4-3; J gene: TRBJ1-1; D gene: TRBD1; CDR3 protein: CASSLTGVGTEAFF; CDR3 DNA: TGCGCCAGCAGCCTCACAGGGGTAGGAACTGAAGCTTTCTTT
clone size: NA; V gene: TRBV5-6; J gene: TRBJ2-7; D gene: NA; CDR3 protein: CASSLVASSSYEQYF; CDR3 DNA: TGTGCCAGCAGCTTGGTTGCGTCGAGCTCCTACGAGCAGTACTTC
clone size: few; V gene: TRBV18; J gene: TRBJ1-1; D gene: NA; CDR3 protein: CASSPQGGENTEAFF; CDR3 DNA: TGTGCCAGCTCACCACAAGGGGGGGAGAACACTGAAGCTTTCTTT
clone size: NA; V gene: TRBV27; J gene: TRBJ1-2; D gene: NA; CDR3 protein: CASSPRGDSARGYTF; CDR3 DNA: TGTGCCAGCAGTCCCCGAGGAGATTCTGCGAGGGGCTACACCTTC
clone size: few; V gene: TRBV10-1; J gene: TRBJ1-2; D gene: TRBD1; CDR3 protein: CASSDGTGDKTNYGYTF; CDR3 DNA: TGCGCCAGCAGTGATGGGACAGGCGACAAAACCAACTATGGCTACACCTTC
clone size: few; V gene: TRBV11-3; J gene: TRBJ2-7; D gene: TRBD1; CDR3 protein: CASSSPGTGPYEQYF; CDR3 DNA: TGTGCCAGCAGCTCCCCCGGGACAGGGCCCTACGAGCAGTACTTC
clone size: NA; V gene: TRBV9; J gene: TRBJ2-1; D gene: NA; CDR3 protein: CASSVSSVHEQFF; CDR3 DNA: TGTGCCAGCAGCGTTTCTAGCGTCCATGAGCAGTTCTTC
clone size: few; V gene: TRBV5-1; J gene: TRBJ1-4; D gene: NA; CDR3 protein: CASRGPGGEKLFF; CDR3 DNA: TGCGCCAGCAGAGGACCGGGCGGGGAAAAACTGTTTTTT
clone size: few; V gene: TRBV4-2; J gene: TRBJ2-5; D gene: NA; CDR3 protein: CASSQDREGALGTQYF; CDR3 DNA: TGTGCCAGCAGCCAAGATAGGGAGGGGGCCCTCGGGACCCAGTACTTC
clone size: NA; V gene: TRBV10-3; J gene: TRBJ1-2; D gene: NA; CDR3 protein: CAISERLYYGYTF; CDR3 DNA: TGTGCCATCAGTGAGAGACTGTACTATGGCTACACCTTC
clone size: NA; V gene: TRBV11-2; J gene: TRBJ2-3; D gene: NA; CDR3 protein: CASSLQGISTDTQYF; CDR3 DNA: TGTGCCAGCAGCCTTCAGGGGATTAGCACAGATACGCAGTATTTT
clone size: many; V gene: TRBV3-1; J gene: TRBJ2-1; D gene: NA; CDR3 protein: CASSRSIRDEQFF; CDR3 DNA: TGTGCCAGCAGCCGGTCCATTAGGGATGAGCAGTTCTTC
clone size: NA; V gene: TRBV5-4; J gene: TRBJ2-7; D gene: TRBD2; CDR3 protein: CASSSSGRDYEQYF; CDR3 DNA: TGTGCCAGCAGCAGTAGCGGGAGGGACTACGAGCAGTACTTC
clone size: NA; V gene: TRBV30; J gene: TRBJ1-3; D gene: NA; CDR3 protein: CAWTGTSGNTIYF; CDR3 DNA: TGTGCCTGGACCGGGACCTCTGGAAACACCATATATTTT
clone size: many; V gene: TRBV12-3/TRBV12-4; J gene: TRBJ1-5; D gene: NA; CDR3 protein: CASSLAGDWKPQHF; CDR3 DNA: TGTGCCAGCAGTTTGGCAGGGGACTGGAAGCCCCAGCATTTT
clone size: NA; V gene: TRBV18; J gene: TRBJ2-5; D gene: NA; CDR3 protein: CASSPLSGQETQYF; CDR3 DNA: TGTGCCAGCTCACCACTGTCCGGGCAGGAGACCCAGTACTTC
clone size: few; V gene: TRBV6-1; J gene: TRBJ2-3; D gene: TRBD1; CDR3 protein: CASSAGLRGNRGQDTQYF; CDR3 DNA: TGTGCCAGCAGTGCCGGTTTAAGGGGGAACAGGGGGCAAGATACGCAGTATTTT
clone size: few; V gene: TRBV7-2; J gene: TRBJ2-3; D gene: TRBD2; CDR3 protein: CASSPGLSTDTQYF; CDR3 DNA: TGTGCCAGCAGCCCGGGACTAAGCACAGATACGCAGTATTTT
clone size: many; V gene: TRBV6-2/TRBV6-3; J gene: TRBJ1-1; D gene: TRBD1; CDR3 protein: CASSPDRGLVFF; CDR3 DNA: TGTGCCAGCAGTCCGGACAGGGGCCTAGTCTTCTTT
clone size: NA; V gene: TRBV28; J gene: TRBJ2-7; D gene: NA; CDR3 protein: CASSTLYEQYF; CDR3 DNA: TGTGCCAGCAGCACGCTTTACGAGCAGTACTTC
clone size: NA; V gene: TRBV20-1; J gene: TRBJ2-5; D gene: TRBD2; CDR3 protein: CSARSGTSGGTMKETQYF; CDR3 DNA: TGCAGTGCTAGAAGTGGGACTAGCGGGGGAACCATGAAAGAGACCCAGTACTTC
clone size: many; V gene: TRBV4-1; J gene: TRBJ2-1; D gene: TRBD2; CDR3 protein: CASSQDHPSGRVYNEQFF; CDR3 DNA: TGCGCCAGCAGCCAAGACCATCCGAGCGGGAGGGTCTACAATGAGCAGTTCTTC
clone size: few; V gene: TRBV3-1; J gene: TRBJ2-1; D gene: TRBD2; CDR3 protein: CASSLVAGVAYNEQFF; CDR3 DNA: TGTGCCAGCAGCCTTGTGGCGGGGGTTGCCTACAATGAGCAGTTCTTC
clone size: NA; V gene: TRBV4-2; J gene: TRBJ2-1; D gene: TRBD2; CDR3 protein: CASSQGRGVYNEQFF; CDR3 DNA: TGTGCCAGCAGCCAAGGGCGGGGGGTCTACAATGAGCAGTTCTTC
clone size: many; V gene: TRBV29-1; J gene: TRBJ1-1; D gene: NA; CDR3 protein: CSVESGMNTEAFF; CDR3 DNA: TGCAGCGTTGAATCTGGTATGAACACTGAAGCTTTCTTT
clone size: NA; V gene: TRBV29-1; J gene: TRBJ1-4; D gene: NA; CDR3 protein: CSARRTTNEKLFF; CDR3 DNA: TGCAGCGCTCGCAGGACAACTAATGAAAAACTGTTTTTT
clone size: many; V gene: TRBV5-1; J gene: TRBJ2-1; D gene: TRBD1; CDR3 protein: CASRSTGTGANEQFF; CDR3 DNA: TGCGCCAGCAGATCCACCGGGACAGGGGCCAATGAGCAGTTCTTC
clone size: few; V gene: TRBV29-1; J gene: TRBJ2-1; D gene: NA; CDR3 protein: CSVEGQYNEQFF; CDR3 DNA: TGCAGCGTTGAAGGCCAGTACAATGAGCAGTTCTTC